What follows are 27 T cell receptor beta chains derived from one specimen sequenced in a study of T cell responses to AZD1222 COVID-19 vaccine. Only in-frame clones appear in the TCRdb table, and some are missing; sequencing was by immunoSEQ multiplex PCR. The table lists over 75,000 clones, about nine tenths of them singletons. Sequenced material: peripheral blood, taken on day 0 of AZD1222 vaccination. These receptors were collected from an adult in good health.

CDR3 nucleotide sequence: TGTGCCAGCAGCTTGAGAGGGTACTCTGGAAACACCATATATTTT. Translated: CASSLRGYSGNTIYF. This chain links TRBV5-6 with TRBJ1-3; D gene ambiguous. Trimming left V 1 base short and J 0 bases short, with 8 bases between. The CDR3 spans 15 residues. Germline V CDR1 and CDR2: SGHDT, YYEEEE.

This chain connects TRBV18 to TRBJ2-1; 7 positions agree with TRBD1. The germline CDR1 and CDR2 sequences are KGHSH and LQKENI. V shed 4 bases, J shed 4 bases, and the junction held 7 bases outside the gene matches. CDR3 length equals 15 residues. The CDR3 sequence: CASSRNVRGYNEQFF. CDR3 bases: TGTGCCAGCTCACGAAACGTCAGGGGGTACAATGAGCAGTTCTTC.

CDR3 sequence: CASSLTGTYEQYF. The DNA of the CDR3 is TGTGCCAGCAGCTTAACAGGCACCTACGAGCAGTACTTC. The chain combines TRBV5-4 with TRBJ2-7, with D possibly being TRBD1 (5 bases). Germline V gene data show CDR1 as SGHNT and CDR2 as YYREEE (reference sequence). The germline V and J ends were trimmed by 2 bases and 2 bases, with 8 bases remaining between them. The CDR3 spans 13 residues.

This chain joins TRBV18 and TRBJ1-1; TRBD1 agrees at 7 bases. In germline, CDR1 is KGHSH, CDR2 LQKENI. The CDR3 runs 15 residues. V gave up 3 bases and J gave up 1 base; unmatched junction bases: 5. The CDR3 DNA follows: TGTGCCAGCTCACCGAAGACAGGGTGGAACACTGAAGCTTTCTTT. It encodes CASSPKTGWNTEAFF. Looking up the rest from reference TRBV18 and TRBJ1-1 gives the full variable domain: NAGVMQNPRHLVRRRGQEARLRCSPMKGHSHVYWYRQLPEEGLKFMVYLQKENIIDESGMPKERFSAEFPKEGPSILRIQQVVRGDSAAYFCASSPKTGWNTEAFFGQGTRLTVV.

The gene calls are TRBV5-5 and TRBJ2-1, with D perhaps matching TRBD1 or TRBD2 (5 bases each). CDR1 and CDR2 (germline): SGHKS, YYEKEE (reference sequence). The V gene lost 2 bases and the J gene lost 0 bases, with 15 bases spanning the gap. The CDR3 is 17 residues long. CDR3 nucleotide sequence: TGTGCCAGCAGCTTAGGGACGGGGTCAAACTCCTACAATGAGCAGTTCTTC. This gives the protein CASSLGTGSNSYNEQFF.

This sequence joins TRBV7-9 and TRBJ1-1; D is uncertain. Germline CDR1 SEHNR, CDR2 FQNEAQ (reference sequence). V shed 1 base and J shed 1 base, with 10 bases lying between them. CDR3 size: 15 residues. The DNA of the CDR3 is TGTGCCAGCAGCTTAGTTCAGACAAGGAACACTGAAGCTTTCTTT. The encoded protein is CASSLVQTRNTEAFF.

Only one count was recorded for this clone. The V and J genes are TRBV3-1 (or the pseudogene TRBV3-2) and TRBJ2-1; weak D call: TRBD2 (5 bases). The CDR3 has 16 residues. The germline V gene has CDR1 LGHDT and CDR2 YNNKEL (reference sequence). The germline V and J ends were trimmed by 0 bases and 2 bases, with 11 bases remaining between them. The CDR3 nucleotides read TGTGCCAGCAGCCAAGATCTCAGGAGGACCTACAATGAGCAGTTCTTC. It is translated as CASSQDLRRTYNEQFF.

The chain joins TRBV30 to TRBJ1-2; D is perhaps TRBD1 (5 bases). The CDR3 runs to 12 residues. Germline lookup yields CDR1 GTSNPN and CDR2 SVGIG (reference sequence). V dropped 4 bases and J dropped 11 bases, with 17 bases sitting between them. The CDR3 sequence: CAWTHGAGAYTF. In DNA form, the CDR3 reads TGTGCCTGGACCCATGGGGCAGGAGCTTACACCTTC.

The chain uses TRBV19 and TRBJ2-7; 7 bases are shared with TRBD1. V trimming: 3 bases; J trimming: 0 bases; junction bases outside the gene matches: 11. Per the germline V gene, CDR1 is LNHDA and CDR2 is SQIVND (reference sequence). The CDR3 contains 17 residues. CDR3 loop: CASSIQLTGAGSYEQYF. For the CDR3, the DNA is TGTGCCAGTAGTATCCAGCTTACAGGGGCGGGCTCCTACGAGCAGTACTTC.

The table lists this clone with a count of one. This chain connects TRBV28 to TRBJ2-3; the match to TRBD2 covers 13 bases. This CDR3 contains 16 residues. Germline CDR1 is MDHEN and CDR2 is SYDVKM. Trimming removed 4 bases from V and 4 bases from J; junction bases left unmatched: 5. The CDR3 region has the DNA TGTGCCAGCAGTTCAAGGACTAGCGGGAGTGCAGATACGCAGTATTTT. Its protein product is CASSSRTSGSADTQYF.

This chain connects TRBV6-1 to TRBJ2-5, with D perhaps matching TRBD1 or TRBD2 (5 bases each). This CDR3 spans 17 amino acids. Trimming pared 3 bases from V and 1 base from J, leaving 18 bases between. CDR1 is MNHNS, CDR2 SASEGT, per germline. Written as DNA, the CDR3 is TGTGCCAGCAGTGAGTTCTATGGGACCCTCACCCAAGAGACCCAGTACTTC. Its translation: CASSEFYGTLTQETQYF.

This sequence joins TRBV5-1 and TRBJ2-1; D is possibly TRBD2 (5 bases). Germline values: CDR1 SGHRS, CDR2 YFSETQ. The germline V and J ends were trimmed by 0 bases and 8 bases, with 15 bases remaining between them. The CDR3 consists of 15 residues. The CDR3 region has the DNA TGCGCCAGCAGCTTGGGGCTAGCTAGGGTAGATGAGCAGTTCTTC. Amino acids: CASSLGLARVDEQFF.

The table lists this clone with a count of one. In nucleotides, the CDR3 is TGTGCCAGCAAAGATCCCGGGGGGCCCCAGCATTTT. This gives the protein CASKDPGGPQHF. The genes are TRBV3-1 (or the pseudogene TRBV3-2) and TRBJ1-5; D is possibly TRBD1 (5 bases). The CDR3 length is 12 residues. The germline CDR1 and CDR2 sequences are LGHDT and YNNKEL (reference sequence). Trimming stripped 7 bases from V and 9 bases from J, with 13 bases between.

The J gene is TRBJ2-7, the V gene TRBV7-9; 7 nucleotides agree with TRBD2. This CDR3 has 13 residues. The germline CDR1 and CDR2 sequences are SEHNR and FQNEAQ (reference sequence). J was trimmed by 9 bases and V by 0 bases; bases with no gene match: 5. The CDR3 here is CASSLAGGSRQYF. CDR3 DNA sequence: TGTGCCAGCAGCTTAGCGGGGGGGAGCCGGCAGTACTTC.

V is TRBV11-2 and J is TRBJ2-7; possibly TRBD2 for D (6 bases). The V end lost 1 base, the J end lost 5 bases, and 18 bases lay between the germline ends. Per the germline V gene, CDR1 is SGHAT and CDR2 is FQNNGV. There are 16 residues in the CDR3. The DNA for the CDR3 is TGTGCCAGCAGCTTAGCCTGGACATTTGGCGGGGACGAGCAGTACTTC. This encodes CASSLAWTFGGDEQYF.

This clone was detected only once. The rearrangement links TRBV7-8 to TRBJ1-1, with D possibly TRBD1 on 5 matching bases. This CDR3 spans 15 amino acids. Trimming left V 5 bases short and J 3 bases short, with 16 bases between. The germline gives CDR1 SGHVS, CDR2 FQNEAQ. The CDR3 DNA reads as TGTGCCAGCAGCATAATGCGGGCACAGGACACTGAAGCTTTCTTT. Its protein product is CASSIMRAQDTEAFF.

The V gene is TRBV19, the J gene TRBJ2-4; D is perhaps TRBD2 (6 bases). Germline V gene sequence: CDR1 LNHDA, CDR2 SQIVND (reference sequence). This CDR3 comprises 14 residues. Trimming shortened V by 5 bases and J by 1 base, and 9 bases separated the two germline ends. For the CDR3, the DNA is TGTGCCAGTAGTGCCCGGGGGGCCAAAAACATTCAGTACTTC. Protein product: CASSARGAKNIQYF.

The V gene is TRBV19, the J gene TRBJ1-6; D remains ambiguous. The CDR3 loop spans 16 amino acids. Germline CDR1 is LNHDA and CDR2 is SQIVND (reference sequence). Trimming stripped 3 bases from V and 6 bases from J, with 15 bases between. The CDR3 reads CASSMTPGFSNSPLHF. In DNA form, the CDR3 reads TGTGCCAGTAGTATGACACCCGGGTTTTCTAATTCACCCCTCCACTTT.

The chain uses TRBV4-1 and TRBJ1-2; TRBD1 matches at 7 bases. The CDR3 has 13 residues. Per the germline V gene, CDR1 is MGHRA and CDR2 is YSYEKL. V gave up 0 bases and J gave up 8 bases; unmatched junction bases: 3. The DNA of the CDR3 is TGCGCCAGCAGCCAAGACGGGACAGCCGGCTACACCTTC. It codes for CASSQDGTAGYTF.

In nucleotides, the CDR3 is TGTGCTGAGGGCGGGGGGCGCAACAATGAGCAGTTCTTC. Translating gives CAEGGGRNNEQFF. V gene TRBV2 combines with J gene TRBJ2-1; the match to TRBD2 covers 8 bases. Germline V CDR1 and CDR2: SNHLY, FYNNEI. The CDR3 has 13 amino acids.

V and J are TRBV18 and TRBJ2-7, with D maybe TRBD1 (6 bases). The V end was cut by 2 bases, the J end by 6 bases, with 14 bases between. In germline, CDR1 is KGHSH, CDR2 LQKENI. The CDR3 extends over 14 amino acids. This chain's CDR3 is CASSPLQGVAEQYF. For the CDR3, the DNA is TGTGCCAGCTCACCATTACAGGGCGTCGCCGAGCAGTACTTC. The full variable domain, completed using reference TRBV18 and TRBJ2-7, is NAGVMQNPRHLVRRRGQEARLRCSPMKGHSHVYWYRQLPEEGLKFMVYLQKENIIDESGMPKERFSAEFPKEGPSILRIQQVVRGDSAAYFCASSPLQGVAEQYFGPGTRLTVT.

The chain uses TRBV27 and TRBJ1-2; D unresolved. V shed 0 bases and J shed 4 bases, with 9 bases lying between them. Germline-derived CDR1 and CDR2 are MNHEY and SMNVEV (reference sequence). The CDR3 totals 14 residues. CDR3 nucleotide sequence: TGTGCCAGCAGTTTATCGCCCCGGGGCTATGGCTACACCTTC. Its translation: CASSLSPRGYGYTF.

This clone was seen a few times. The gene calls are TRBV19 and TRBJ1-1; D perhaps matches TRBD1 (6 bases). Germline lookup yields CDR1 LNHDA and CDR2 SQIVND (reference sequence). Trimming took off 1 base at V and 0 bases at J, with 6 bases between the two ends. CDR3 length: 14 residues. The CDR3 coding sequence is TGTGCCAGTAGTATAGGGACAGTGAACACTGAAGCTTTCTTT. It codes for CASSIGTVNTEAFF.

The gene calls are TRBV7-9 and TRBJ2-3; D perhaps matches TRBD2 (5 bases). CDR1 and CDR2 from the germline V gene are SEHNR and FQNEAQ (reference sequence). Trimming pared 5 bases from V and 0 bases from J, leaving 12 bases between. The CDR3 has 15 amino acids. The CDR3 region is CASSAPSGSTDTQYF. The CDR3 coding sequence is TGTGCCAGCAGCGCTCCCAGCGGCAGCACAGATACGCAGTATTTT.

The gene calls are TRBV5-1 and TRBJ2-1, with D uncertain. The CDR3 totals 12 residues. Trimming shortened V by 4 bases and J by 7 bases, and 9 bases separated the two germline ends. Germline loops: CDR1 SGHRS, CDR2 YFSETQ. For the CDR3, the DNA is TGCGCCAGCAGCGACTCCACAAATGAGCAGTTCTTC. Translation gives CASSDSTNEQFF.

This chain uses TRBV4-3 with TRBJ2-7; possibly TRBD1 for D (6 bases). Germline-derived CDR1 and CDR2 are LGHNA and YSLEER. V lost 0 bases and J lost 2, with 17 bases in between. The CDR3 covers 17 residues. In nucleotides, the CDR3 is TGCGCCAGCAGCCAAGATCGGTCGCGGAGACAGGCCTACGAGCAGTACTTC. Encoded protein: CASSQDRSRRQAYEQYF.

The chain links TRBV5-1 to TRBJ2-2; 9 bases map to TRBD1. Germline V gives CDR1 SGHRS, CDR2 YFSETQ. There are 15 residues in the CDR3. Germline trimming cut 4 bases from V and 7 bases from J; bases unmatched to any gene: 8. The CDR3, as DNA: TGCGCCAGCAGCCTATTACAGGGGGCCGACGGGGAGCTGTTTTTT. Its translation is CASSLLQGADGELFF.